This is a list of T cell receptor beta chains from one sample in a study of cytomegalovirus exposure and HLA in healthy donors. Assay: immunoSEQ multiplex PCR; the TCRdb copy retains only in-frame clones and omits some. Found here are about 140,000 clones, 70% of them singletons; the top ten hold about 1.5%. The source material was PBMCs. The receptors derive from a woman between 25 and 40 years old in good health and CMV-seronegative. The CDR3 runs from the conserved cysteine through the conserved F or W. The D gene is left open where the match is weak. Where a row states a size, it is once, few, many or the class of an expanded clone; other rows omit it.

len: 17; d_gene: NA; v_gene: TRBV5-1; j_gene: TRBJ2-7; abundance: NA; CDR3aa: CASSTTSRAAGLNEQYF; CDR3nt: TGCGCCAGCAGCACAACCTCCAGGGCCGCCGGTTTGAACGAGCAGTACTTC
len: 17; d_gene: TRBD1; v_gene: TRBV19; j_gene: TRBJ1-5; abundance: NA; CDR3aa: CASSARDRGVGNQPQHF; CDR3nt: TGTGCCAGTAGTGCTAGGGACAGGGGGGTTGGCAATCAGCCCCAGCATTTT
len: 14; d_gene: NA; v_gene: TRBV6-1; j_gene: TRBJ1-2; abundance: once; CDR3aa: CASSESGGGYGYTF; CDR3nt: TGTGCCAGCAGTGAAAGTGGGGGGGGCTATGGCTACACCTTC
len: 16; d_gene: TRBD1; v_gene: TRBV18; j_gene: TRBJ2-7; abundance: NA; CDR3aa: CASSPPEAGGPNEQYF; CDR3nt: TGTGCCAGCTCACCACCGGAAGCAGGGGGCCCCAACGAGCAGTACTTC
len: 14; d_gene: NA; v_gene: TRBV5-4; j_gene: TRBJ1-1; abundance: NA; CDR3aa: CASSPAGAGDEAFF; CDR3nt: TGTGCCAGCAGCCCGGCGGGAGCCGGTGATGAAGCTTTCTTT
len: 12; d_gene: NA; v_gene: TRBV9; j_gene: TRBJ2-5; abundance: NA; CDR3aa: CASSVDSETQYF; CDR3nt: TGTGCCAGCAGCGTAGATTCGGAGACCCAGTACTTC
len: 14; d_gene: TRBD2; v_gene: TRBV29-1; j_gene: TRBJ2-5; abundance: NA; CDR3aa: CSVGVSGAVETQYF; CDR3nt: TGCAGCGTTGGGGTTAGCGGGGCAGTAGAGACCCAGTACTTC
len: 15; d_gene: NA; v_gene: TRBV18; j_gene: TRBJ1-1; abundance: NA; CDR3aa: CASSPARDMLAEAFF; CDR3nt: TGTGCCAGCTCACCAGCCCGGGACATGCTCGCTGAAGCTTTCTTT
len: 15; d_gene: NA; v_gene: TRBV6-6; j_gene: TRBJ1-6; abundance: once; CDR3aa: CASSLDSVVNSPLHF; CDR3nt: TGTGCCAGCAGTTTGGACAGCGTGGTTAATTCACCCCTCCACTTT
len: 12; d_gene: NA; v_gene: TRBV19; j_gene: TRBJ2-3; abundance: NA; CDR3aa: CASSYMTDTQYF; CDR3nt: TGTGCCAGTAGTTACATGACAGATACGCAGTATTTT
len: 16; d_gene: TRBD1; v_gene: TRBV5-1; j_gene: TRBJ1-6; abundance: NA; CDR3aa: CASSLASGTASSPLHF; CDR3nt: TGCGCCAGCAGCTTGGCCTCCGGGACAGCTTCCTCACCCCTCCACTTT
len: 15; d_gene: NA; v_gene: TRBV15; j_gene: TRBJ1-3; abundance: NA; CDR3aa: CATSRDRVSGNTIYF; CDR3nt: TGTGCCACCAGCAGAGATCGGGTATCGGGAAACACCATATATTTT
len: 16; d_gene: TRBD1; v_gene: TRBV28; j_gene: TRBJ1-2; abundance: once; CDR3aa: CASSFAYRGPGYGYTF; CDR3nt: TGTGCCAGCAGTTTTGCCTACAGGGGGCCGGGCTATGGCTACACCTTC
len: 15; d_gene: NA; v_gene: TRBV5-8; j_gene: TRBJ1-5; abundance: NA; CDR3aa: CASSLWQAGIQPQHF; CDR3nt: TGTGCCAGCAGCTTGTGGCAGGCGGGGATACAGCCCCAGCATTTT
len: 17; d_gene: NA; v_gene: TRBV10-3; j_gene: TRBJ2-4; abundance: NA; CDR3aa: CAISDQGGGSGRNIQYF; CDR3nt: TGTGCCATCAGTGACCAAGGTGGGGGTTCGGGGAGGAACATTCAGTACTTC
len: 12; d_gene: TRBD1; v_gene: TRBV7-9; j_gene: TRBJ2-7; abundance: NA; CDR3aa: CSSSMTGYEQYF; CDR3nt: TGTTCCAGCAGCATGACAGGGTACGAGCAGTACTTC
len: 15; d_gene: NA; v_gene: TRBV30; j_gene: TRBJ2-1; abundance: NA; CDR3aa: CAWNMGSAFGNEQFF; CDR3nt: TGTGCCTGGAATATGGGCAGTGCGTTTGGCAATGAGCAGTTCTTC
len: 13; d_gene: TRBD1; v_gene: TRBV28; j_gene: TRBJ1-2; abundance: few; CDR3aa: CASKLGQDYGYTF; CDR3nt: TGTGCCAGCAAATTGGGACAGGACTATGGCTACACCTTC
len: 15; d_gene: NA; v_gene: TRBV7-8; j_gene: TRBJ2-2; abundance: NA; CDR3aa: CASSLVRQNTGELFF; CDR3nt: TGTGCCAGCAGCTTAGTGCGGCAGAACACCGGGGAGCTGTTTTTT
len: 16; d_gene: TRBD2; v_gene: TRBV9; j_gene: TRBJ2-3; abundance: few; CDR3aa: CASSVELLAGGNTQYF; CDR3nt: TGTGCCAGCAGCGTAGAACTCCTAGCGGGGGGGAATACGCAGTATTTT
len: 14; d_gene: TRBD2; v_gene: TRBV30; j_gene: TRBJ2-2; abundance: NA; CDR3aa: CAWRGLAGSGELFF; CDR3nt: TGTGCCTGGAGGGGACTAGCGGGTTCCGGGGAGCTGTTTTTT
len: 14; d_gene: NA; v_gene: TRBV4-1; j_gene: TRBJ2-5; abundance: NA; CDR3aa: CASSQDGLEETQYF; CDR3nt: TGCGCCAGCAGCCAAGACGGGTTGGAAGAGACCCAGTACTTC
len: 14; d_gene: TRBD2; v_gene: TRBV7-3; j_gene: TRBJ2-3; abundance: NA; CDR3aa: CASSLGGDTDTQYF; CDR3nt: TGTGCCAGCAGCTTGGGGGGGGACACAGATACGCAGTATTTT
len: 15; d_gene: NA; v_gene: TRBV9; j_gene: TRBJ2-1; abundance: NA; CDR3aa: CASTSQAHAYNEQFF; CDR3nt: TGTGCCAGCACCTCTCAGGCTCATGCATACAATGAGCAGTTCTTC
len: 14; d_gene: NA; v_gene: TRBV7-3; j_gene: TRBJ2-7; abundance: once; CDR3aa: CASSSSTSSPEQYF; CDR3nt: TGTGCCAGCAGCTCATCGACTAGTAGTCCCGAGCAGTACTTC
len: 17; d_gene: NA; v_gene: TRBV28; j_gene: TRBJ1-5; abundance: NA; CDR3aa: CASTEDVGLLSNQPQHF; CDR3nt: TGTGCCAGCACCGAGGACGTGGGGCTCCTTAGCAATCAGCCCCAGCATTTT
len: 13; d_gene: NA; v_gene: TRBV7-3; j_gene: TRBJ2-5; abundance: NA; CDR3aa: CASSSSHQETQYF; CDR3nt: TGTGCCAGCAGTTCTAGCCACCAAGAGACCCAGTACTTC
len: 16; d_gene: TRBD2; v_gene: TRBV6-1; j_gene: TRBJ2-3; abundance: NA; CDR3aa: CASSDLAGSLTDTQYF; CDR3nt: TGTGCCAGCAGTGACCTAGCGGGGAGCCTCACAGATACGCAGTATTTT
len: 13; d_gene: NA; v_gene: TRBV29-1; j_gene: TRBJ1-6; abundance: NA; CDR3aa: CSVSYRTNSPLHF; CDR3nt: TGCAGCGTTTCCTACAGGACTAATTCACCCCTCCACTTT
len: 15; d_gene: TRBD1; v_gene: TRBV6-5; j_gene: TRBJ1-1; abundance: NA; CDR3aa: CASSYTADRGTEAFF; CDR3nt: TGTGCCAGCAGTTACACCGCTGACAGGGGGACTGAAGCTTTCTTT
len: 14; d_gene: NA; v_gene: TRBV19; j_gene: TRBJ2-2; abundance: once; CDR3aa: CASAWGANTGELFF; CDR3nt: TGTGCCAGCGCCTGGGGGGCGAACACCGGGGAGCTGTTTTTT
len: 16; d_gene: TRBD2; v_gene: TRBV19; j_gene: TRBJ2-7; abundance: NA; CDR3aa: CASSILAGGPSYEQYF; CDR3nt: TGTGCCAGTAGTATACTAGCGGGAGGGCCGAGCTACGAGCAGTACTTC
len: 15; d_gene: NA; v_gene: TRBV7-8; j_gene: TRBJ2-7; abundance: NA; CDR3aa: CASGLGGGRGEEQYF; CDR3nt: TGTGCCAGCGGCTTAGGTGGTGGCAGGGGTGAGGAGCAGTACTTC
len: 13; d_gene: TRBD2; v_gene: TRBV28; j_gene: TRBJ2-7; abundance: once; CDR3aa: CASRASGSIEQYF; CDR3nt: TGTGCCAGCAGAGCTAGCGGGAGTATCGAGCAGTACTTC
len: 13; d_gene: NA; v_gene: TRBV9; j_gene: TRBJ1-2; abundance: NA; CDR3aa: CASSVGQNYGYTF; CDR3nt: TGTGCCAGCAGCGTAGGCCAGAACTATGGCTACACCTTC
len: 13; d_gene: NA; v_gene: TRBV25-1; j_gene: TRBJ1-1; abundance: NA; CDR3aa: CASSDLSGPEAFF; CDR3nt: TGTGCCAGCAGTGACCTTTCAGGCCCCGAAGCTTTCTTT
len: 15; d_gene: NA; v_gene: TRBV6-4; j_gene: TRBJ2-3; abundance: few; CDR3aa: CASSDSGAATDTQYF; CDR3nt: TGTGCCAGCAGTGACTCGGGGGCAGCCACAGATACGCAGTATTTT
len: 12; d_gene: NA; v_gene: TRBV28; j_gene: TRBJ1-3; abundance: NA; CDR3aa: CASSLSFDTIYF; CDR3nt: TGTGCCAGCAGTTTGAGCTTTGACACCATATATTTT
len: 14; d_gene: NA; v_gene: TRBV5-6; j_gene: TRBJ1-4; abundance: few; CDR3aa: CASSQRGLEEKLFF; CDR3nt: TGTGCCAGCAGCCAGAGGGGGTTGGAAGAAAAACTGTTTTTT
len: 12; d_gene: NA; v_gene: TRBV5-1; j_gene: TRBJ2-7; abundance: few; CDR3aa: CASSLGDYEQYF; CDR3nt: TGCGCCAGCAGCTTGGGAGACTACGAGCAGTACTTC
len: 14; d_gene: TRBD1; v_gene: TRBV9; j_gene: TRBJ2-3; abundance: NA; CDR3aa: CASSAQGARDTQYF; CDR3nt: TGTGCCAGCAGCGCACAGGGGGCTAGGGATACGCAGTATTTT
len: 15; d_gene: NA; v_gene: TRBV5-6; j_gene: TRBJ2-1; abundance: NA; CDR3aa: CASSLTSASYNEQFF; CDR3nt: TGTGCCAGCAGCTTAACCAGCGCCTCCTACAATGAGCAGTTCTTC
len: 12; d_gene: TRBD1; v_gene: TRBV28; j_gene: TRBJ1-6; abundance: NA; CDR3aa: CASLPQGSPLHF; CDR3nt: TGTGCCAGCCTTCCACAGGGGTCACCCCTCCACTTT
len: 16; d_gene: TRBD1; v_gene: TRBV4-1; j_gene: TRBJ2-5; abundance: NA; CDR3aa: CASSQDRGQGGETQYF; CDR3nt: TGCGCCAGCAGCCAAGATCGAGGACAGGGGGGGGAGACCCAGTACTTC
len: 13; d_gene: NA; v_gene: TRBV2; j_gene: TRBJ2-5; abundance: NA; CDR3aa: CASSDWGQGTQYF; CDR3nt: TGTGCCAGCAGTGACTGGGGCCAAGGGACCCAGTACTTC
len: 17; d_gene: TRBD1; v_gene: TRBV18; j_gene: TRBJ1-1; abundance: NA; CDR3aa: CASSSLLPGQGETEAFF; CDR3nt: TGTGCCAGCTCATCTCTGTTACCGGGACAGGGGGAAACTGAAGCTTTCTTT
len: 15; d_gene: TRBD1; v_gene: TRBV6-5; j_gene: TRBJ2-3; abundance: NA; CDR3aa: CASSPTGQPTDTQYF; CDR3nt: TGTGCCAGCAGTCCGACGGGACAGCCCACAGATACGCAGTATTTT
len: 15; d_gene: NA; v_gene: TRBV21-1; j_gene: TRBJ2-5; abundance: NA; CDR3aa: CASSKDRGVGGPQYF; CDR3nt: TGTGCCAGCAGCAAAGACAGGGGGGTTGGGGGGCCCCAGTACTTC
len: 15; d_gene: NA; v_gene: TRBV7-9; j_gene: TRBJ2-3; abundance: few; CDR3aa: CSSSQTRRGQDTQYF; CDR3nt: TGTTCCAGCAGCCAAACTAGGAGGGGTCAAGATACGCAGTATTTT
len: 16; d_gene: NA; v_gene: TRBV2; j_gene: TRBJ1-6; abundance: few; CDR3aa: CASSLEAGEGVSPLHF; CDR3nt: TGTGCCAGCTCGCTAGAGGCGGGGGAAGGAGTCTCACCCCTCCACTTT
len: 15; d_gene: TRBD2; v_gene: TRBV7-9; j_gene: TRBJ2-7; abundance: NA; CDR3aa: CASSSTGTRLHEQYF; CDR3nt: TGTGCCAGCAGCTCGACCGGGACTAGGCTCCACGAGCAGTACTTC
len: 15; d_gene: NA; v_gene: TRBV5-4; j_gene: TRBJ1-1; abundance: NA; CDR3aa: CASSLKGGVNTEAFF; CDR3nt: TGTGCCAGCAGCTTAAAAGGGGGAGTAAACACTGAAGCTTTCTTT
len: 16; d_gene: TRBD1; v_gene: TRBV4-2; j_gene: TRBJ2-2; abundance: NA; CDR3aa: CASSQDGTGYTGELFF; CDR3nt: TGTGCCAGCAGCCAAGATGGGACAGGGTATACCGGGGAGCTGTTTTTT